Below are 4 T cell receptor beta chains sequenced from a single sample in a study of T cell responses to AZD1222 COVID-19 vaccine. Profiling relied on immunoSEQ multiplex PCR, and the TCRdb table lists in-frame clones only, not all of them. The sample comprises 75,000 to 80,000 clones, about three quarters of which are singletons, and 25% to 30% rests with the top ten. The specimen was peripheral blood, collected 28 days after the second dose of the MenACWY control vaccine. Receptors were obtained from an adult who received the MenACWY meningococcal vaccine as a control.

V gene TRBV5-4 combines with J gene TRBJ2-5; 7 positions match TRBD2. This CDR3 region has 16 residues. V shed 4 bases and J 2 bases; nucleotides not matched to a gene: 11. The V gene's germline CDR1 is SGHNT and CDR2 YYREEE (reference sequence). Here the CDR3 reads CASSAGYGRGQETQYF. The CDR3 DNA reads as TGTGCCAGCAGCGCCGGGTACGGGCGGGGGCAAGAGACCCAGTACTTC. The whole variable domain, filled in from reference TRBV5-4 and TRBJ2-5, reads ETGVTQSPTHLIKTRGQQVTLRCSSQSGHNTVSWYQQALGQGPQFIFQYYREEENGRGNFPPRFSGLQFPNYSSELNVNALELDDSALYLCASSAGYGRGQETQYFGPGTRLLVL.

This clone has more than one count but fewer than ten. The chain combines TRBV6-1 with TRBJ2-7, with D hard to call. Germline lookup yields CDR1 MNHNS and CDR2 SASEGT. The CDR3 has 13 residues. V lost 3 bases to trimming and J lost 1 base, with 7 bases between them. The CDR3 reads CASSDVGSYEQYF. The CDR3 nucleotides read TGTGCCAGCAGTGACGTGGGGTCCTACGAGCAGTACTTC.

The chain couples TRBV10-3 to TRBJ2-7; 9 positions agree with TRBD1. The ends lost 6 bases at V and 6 bases at J; junction bases unmatched: 6. The CDR3 extends over 13 amino acids. The germline CDR1 and CDR2 sequences are ENHRY and SYGVKD. This CDR3 is CAISPGQGTEQYF. In DNA form, the CDR3 reads TGTGCCATCAGCCCGGGACAGGGTACCGAGCAGTACTTC.

This sequence joins TRBV7-9 and TRBJ1-2, with D tentatively TRBD1 (5 bases). V dropped 2 bases and J dropped 6 bases, with 7 bases sitting between them. This CDR3 is built from 12 residues. Germline-derived CDR1 and CDR2 are SEHNR and FQNEAQ (reference sequence). CDR3 nucleotides: TGTGCCAGCAGCTTAACAGGAAATGGCTACACCTTC. This encodes CASSLTGNGYTF.